This T cell receptor beta chain comes out of a study of follicular helper T cells after annual influenza vaccination. V dropped 6 bases and J dropped 1; count of bases not matched to a gene: 11. The CDR3 length is 16 residues. Per germline, CDR1 LNHDA and CDR2 SQIVND (reference sequence). The time point here: 2014-2015 season, 7 days after vaccination. Non-naive CD4+CXCR5+PD-1+ cTfh were sorted into ICOS+CD38+ and ICOS-CD38- fractions. Sequenced by immunoSEQ multiplex PCR; TCRdb stores in-frame clones only, minus some. The sample holds over 14,000 clones, roughly 80% seen once. The sample holds one count of this clone.

The TCR was taken from an adult who received the influenza vaccine. Sequences were derived from CXCR5+ CD38- circulating T follicular helper cells from blood, sampled 7 days after influenza vaccination. Stated subset: circulating Tfh, non-naive CD4+CXCR5+PD-1+ (ICOS+CD38+ or ICOS-CD38-). The V and J genes are TRBV19 and TRBJ1-1; the match to TRBD1 covers 7 bases. CDR3: CASRKAYRQGNTEAFF. CDR3 in DNA: TGTGCCAGTAGGAAGGCGTACCGACAGGGGAACACTGAAGCTTTCTTT.